A selection of T cell receptor beta chains follows, all from one sample in a study of Graves' ophthalmopathy and Graves' hyperthyroidism. TCRdb itself ran the multiplex PCR reads through MiXCR, one entry per CDR3 protein. The repertoire holds over a million distinct CDR3 sequences, with approximately 35% as singletons. The material sequenced was peripheral blood or thyroid tissue (not recorded which). The receptors derive from an adult man with Graves' hyperthyroidism. Each CDR3 is given with its conserved first and last residue. Each record gives: V gene, D gene, clone size, J gene, CDR3 DNA, CDR3 protein. D genes are given only for firm matches. Clone size, where shown, is once, few, many, or a class for clones that have expanded.

TRBV30	TRBD1	.	TRBJ2-7	TGTGCCTGGAGTGTACAGGGGCCAGGCGAGCAGTACTTC	CAWSVQGPGEQYF
TRBV4-3	.	few	TRBJ2-7	TGCGCCAGCAGCCAAGATTGGGGGGGGGCTTACGAGCAGTACTTC	CASSQDWGGAYEQYF
TRBV20-1	TRBD1	.	TRBJ1-4	TGCAGTATGCAGGACAGGGGAGATGAAAAACTGTTTTTT	CSMQDRGDEKLFF
TRBV20-1	.	many	TRBJ1-6	TGCAGTGCTAGTAGGTCGGGGGTTAATTCACCCCTCCACTTT	CSASRSGVNSPLHF
TRBV29-1	.	many	TRBJ2-7	TGCAGCGTTCGATGGGAGGAGGGGGGCTCCTACGAGCAGTACTTC	CSVRWEEGGSYEQYF
TRBV19	.	many	TRBJ1-2	TGTGCCAGTAGTATTGAAACAGGGTCCAACTATGGCTACACCTTC	CASSIETGSNYGYTF
TRBV7-8	TRBD1	many	TRBJ2-5	TGTGCCAGCAGTCGGGACAGACAAAAGACCCAGTACTTC	CASSRDRQKTQYF
TRBV6-1	.	few	TRBJ1-1	TGTGCCAGCAGTGAAGGGGGGCCGGGGACTGAAGCTTTCTTT	CASSEGGPGTEAFF
TRBV6-1	.	.	TRBJ1-3	TGTGCCAGCACTTTATCCCACGGGGACTCTGGAAACACCATATATTTT	CASTLSHGDSGNTIYF
TRBV19	.	many	TRBJ2-7	TGTGCCAGTAGCAACCGGGACTCGATCTCCTACGAGCAGTACTTC	CASSNRDSISYEQYF
TRBV5-1	TRBD2	few	TRBJ2-5	TGCGCCAGCAGCCCGGGGGTAGCGGGAGTTGGGGAGACCCAGTACTTC	CASSPGVAGVGETQYF
TRBV7-2	.	few	TRBJ2-5	TGTGCCAGCAGCTTAGTCGGCGGCGGGTCTCAAGAGACCCAGTACTTC	CASSLVGGGSQETQYF
TRBV27	TRBD1	.	TRBJ1-1	TGTGCCAGCAGTTTATGGGGGACAGCTGAAGCTTTCTTT	CASSLWGTAEAFF
TRBV29-1	.	.	TRBJ2-6	TGCAGCGTTGAAGTGGATAGCTCTGGGGCCAACGTCCTGACTTTC	CSVEVDSSGANVLTF
TRBV2	.	.	TRBJ1-5	TGTGCCAGCAGTGAATCGGAGGTCAATCAGCCCCAGCATTTT	CASSESEVNQPQHF
TRBV12-3/TRBV12-4	TRBD1	.	TRBJ2-2	TGTGCCAGCAATGGACAGGGGCCTCGGGAGCTGTTTTTT	CASNGQGPRELFF
TRBV11-2	.	.	TRBJ1-2	TGTGCCAGCAGCCCTACTATACGACCCGGGACGGAGAACTATGGCTACACCTTC	CASSPTIRPGTENYGYTF
TRBV20-1	.	once	TRBJ1-4	TGCAGCTTAGGAGGGAGGGATCGCGAAAAACTGTTTTTT	CSLGGRDREKLFF
TRBV19	.	.	TRBJ2-6	TGTGCCAGTAGTATGCCAGACGGCTCTGGGGCCAACGTCCTGACTTTC	CASSMPDGSGANVLTF
TRBV12-3/TRBV12-4	.	many	TRBJ1-5	TGTGCCAGCACCAACGGCAATCAGCCCCAGCATTTT	CASTNGNQPQHF
TRBV5-1	.	.	TRBJ1-2	TGCGCCAGCAGCTTGGCGCCAGATCTCTATGGCTACACCTTC	CASSLAPDLYGYTF
TRBV9	TRBD1	many	TRBJ1-1	TGTGCCAGCAGCCCTTCGACAGGGAGAGGTACTGAAGCTTTCTTT	CASSPSTGRGTEAFF
TRBV4-3	.	few	TRBJ1-6	TGCGCCAGCAGCCAAGAGGCCAATTATAATTCACCCCTCCACTTT	CASSQEANYNSPLHF
TRBV7-9	.	many	TRBJ2-7	TGTGCCAGCAGTCTAAGGGGCGAAAGCTCCTACGAGCAGTACTTC	CASSLRGESSYEQYF
TRBV10-3	TRBD1	many	TRBJ1-5	TGTGCCATCAGTGAGTCATGGGGACAGGGGGTTGGCAATCAGCCCCAGCATTTT	CAISESWGQGVGNQPQHF
TRBV29-1	.	.	TRBJ2-7	TGCAGCGCCCGGAGGCAGGGGATCTACGAGCAGTACTTC	CSARRQGIYEQYF
TRBV10-3	.	.	TRBJ1-6	TGTGCCATCAGTGAGAGACGGCATGGTTCACCCCTCCACTTT	CAISERRHGSPLHF
TRBV28	TRBD2	.	TRBJ2-2	TGTGCCAGCAGTTTCTGGCGGGAGCACACCGGGGAGCTGTTTTTT	CASSFWREHTGELFF
TRBV10-3	TRBD1	.	TRBJ2-5	TGTGCCATCAGTGAGGGACAGGGGCAAAAGACCCAGCACTTC	CAISEGQGQKTQHF